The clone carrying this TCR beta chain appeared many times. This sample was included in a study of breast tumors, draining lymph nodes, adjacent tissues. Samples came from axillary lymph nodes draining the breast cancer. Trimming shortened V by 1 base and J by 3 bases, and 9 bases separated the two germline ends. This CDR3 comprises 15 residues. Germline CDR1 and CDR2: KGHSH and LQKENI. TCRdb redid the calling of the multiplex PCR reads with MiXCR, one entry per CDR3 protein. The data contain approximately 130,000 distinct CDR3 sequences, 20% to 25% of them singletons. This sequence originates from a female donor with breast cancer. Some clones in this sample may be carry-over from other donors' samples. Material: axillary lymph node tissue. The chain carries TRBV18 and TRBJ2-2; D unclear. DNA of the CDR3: TGTGCCAGCTCACCACACGAGATACACACCGGGGAGCTGTTTTTT. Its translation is CASSPHEIHTGELFF.